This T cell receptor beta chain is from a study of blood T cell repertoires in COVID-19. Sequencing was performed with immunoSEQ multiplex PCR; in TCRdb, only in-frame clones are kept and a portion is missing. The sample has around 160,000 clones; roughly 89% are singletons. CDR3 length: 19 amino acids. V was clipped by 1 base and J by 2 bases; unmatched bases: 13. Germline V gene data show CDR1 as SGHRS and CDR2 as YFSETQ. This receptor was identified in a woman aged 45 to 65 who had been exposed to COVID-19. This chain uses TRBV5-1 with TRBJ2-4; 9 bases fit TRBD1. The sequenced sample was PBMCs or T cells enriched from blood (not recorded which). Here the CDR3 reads CASSLSGTGMSGTKNIQYF. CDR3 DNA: TGCGCCAGCAGCTTGTCCGGGACAGGGATGAGTGGCACCAAAAACATTCAGTACTTC.